This T cell receptor (beta chain) was identified in a study of blood T cell repertoires in COVID-19. Study context: There were acute and convalescent COVID-19 samples, and they came from the United States, Italy and Spain. PBMCs, B-cell-depleted T cells, or T cells were the source of the cDNA or gDNA that made up the material.

This clone was seen more than once but under ten times. J lost 6 bases, V lost 7 bases, and 11 bases had no gene match. CDR3 length equals 14 residues. Per germline, CDR1 MNHEY and CDR2 SVGAGI. The protocol was immunoSEQ multiplex PCR, while the TCRdb copy is restricted to in-frame clones and leaves out a portion. The table includes under 300,000 clones, about 88% detected once. V usage is TRBV6-5 and J usage is TRBJ1-2; the match to TRBD1 covers 7 bases. This clonotype was sampled from a woman aged 70-85 years with active or convalescent COVID-19. Material for sequencing was peripheral blood. The CDR3 DNA follows: TGTGCCAGCACCACGACAGGGTCCCTTCATGGCTACACCTTC. Translated: CASTTTGSLHGYTF.